This T cell receptor (beta chain) emerged from a study of cytomegalovirus exposure and HLA in healthy donors. Broader study findings: Confirmation was obtained in vitro that three CMV-associated chains are specific for CMV antigens.

Researchers ran the PCR with 60 Vbeta and 13 Jbeta primers. Method: immunoSEQ multiplex PCR; TCRdb's copy keeps in-frame clones and lacks some. The sample has about 160,000 clones; 75% to 90% are singletons. As regards this clone: Its antigen is not identified.

Losses at the gene ends were 6 bases for V and 1 base for J; bases not matched to a gene: 4. This CDR3 has 14 residues. CDR1 MDHEN and CDR2 SYDVKM come from the germline V gene. Sequenced sample: PBMCs. The chain carries TRBV28 and TRBJ2-7; 9 bases align to TRBD1. This receptor was obtained from a man aged 30 to 39 in good health and CMV-seronegative. This chain's CDR3 is CASRGTGRSYEQYF. In DNA, the CDR3 is TGTGCCAGCAGGGGGACAGGGCGGTCCTACGAGCAGTACTTC.